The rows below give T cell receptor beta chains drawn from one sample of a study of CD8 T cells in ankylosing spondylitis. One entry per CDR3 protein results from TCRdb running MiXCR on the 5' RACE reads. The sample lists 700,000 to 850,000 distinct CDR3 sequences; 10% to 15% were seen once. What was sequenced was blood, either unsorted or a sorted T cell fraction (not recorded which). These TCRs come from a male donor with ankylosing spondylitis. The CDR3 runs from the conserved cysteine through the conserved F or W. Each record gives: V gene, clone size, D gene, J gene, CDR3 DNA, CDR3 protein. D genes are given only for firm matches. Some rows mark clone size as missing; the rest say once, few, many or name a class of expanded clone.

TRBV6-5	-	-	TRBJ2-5	TGTGCCAGCAGTTACTCGAGGGTCCAAGAGACCCAGTACTTC	CASSYSRVQETQYF
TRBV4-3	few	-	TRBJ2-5	TGCGCCAGCAGCCAAGACTATCCGATCACACAAGAGACCCAGTACTTC	CASSQDYPITQETQYF
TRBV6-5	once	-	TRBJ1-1	TGTGCCAGCAGGTTAATTACAGGGAACACTGAAGCTTTCTTT	CASRLITGNTEAFF
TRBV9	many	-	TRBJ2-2	TGTGCCAGCAGCGTAGCGGGGTACACCGGGGAGCTGTTTTTT	CASSVAGYTGELFF
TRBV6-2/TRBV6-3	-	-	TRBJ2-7	TGTGCCAGCAGCGAACTCAGCTCCTACGAGCAGTACTTC	CASSELSSYEQYF
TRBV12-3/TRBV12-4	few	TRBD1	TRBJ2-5	TGTGCCAGCTCTCAGGACAGGGGGTACCAAGAGACCCAGTACTTC	CASSQDRGYQETQYF
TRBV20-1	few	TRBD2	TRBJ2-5	TGCAGTGCCCCCGGTGGTAGCGGGGGTTGGGAGACCCAGTACTTC	CSAPGGSGGWETQYF
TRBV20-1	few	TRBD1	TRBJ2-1	TGCAGTGCTGGACAGGGGGCGGGCTCCTACAATGAGCAGTTCTTC	CSAGQGAGSYNEQFF
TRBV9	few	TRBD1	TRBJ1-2	TGTGCCAGCAACAGAGGGGGACAGTATGGCTACACCTTC	CASNRGGQYGYTF
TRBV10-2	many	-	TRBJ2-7	TGCGCCAGCACCCCTTCTGGGGGGCACGAGCAGTACTTC	CASTPSGGHEQYF
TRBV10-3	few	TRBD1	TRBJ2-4	TGTGCCATCAGTGAGTCGATAGACAGGGGATTCAAAAACATTCAGTACTTC	CAISESIDRGFKNIQYF